This T cell receptor beta chain was recorded in a study of T cell responses to AZD1222 COVID-19 vaccine. The overall study: Analysis merged second doses at about 4 or about 12 weeks.

Method: immunoSEQ multiplex PCR; TCRdb's copy keeps in-frame clones and lacks some. The sample includes about 130,000 clones, 80% to 90% seen only once; the top ten take roughly a tenth. General study results and limits: Spike-wide vaccine-associated CD4 TCRs dominated at 160-218 and 743-854. Without day 14 samples, only post-peak T cell repertoires were studied.

Concerning this clone: Its specificity is unknown.

This sequence was found in an adult in good health. This material consisted of peripheral blood, taken on day 0 of AZD1222 vaccination.

CDR3 sequence (DNA): TGTGCCAGTAGTATTTGGGGTGGGACTAGCGGGAGGGCGAACACCGGGGAGCTGTTTTTT. This translates into CASSIWGGTSGRANTGELFF. The gene calls are TRBV19 and TRBJ2-2; 16 nucleotides match TRBD2. Germline V CDR1 and CDR2: LNHDA, SQIVND (reference sequence). CDR3 size: 20 residues. V lost 3 bases, J lost 0 bases, and 7 bases stayed unmatched.